This T cell receptor (beta chain) was obtained from a study of CD8+ T cells in alopecia areata. Overall study results and limits: Mouse data revealed clearer TCR sharing than patient data did, a gap possibly tied to HLA.

In this sample, this clone turned up many times. Its antigen is not known. Treatment indicated: oral pan-JAK inhibitor, 5-10 mg twice daily. CD4+ and CD8+ T cells were sorted from PBMCs. Isolated RNA was reverse transcribed into cDNA used as the sequencing template. The protocol was immunoSEQ multiplex PCR, while the TCRdb copy is restricted to in-frame clones and leaves out a portion. The sample holds 200,000 or so clones, approximately 47% seen once. The source material was CD4+ T cells sorted from blood, sampled between weeks 36 and 40, from a patient treated with tofacitinib. The clonotype comes from a human donor with alopecia areata.

The CDR3 loop is CSVDKGTEQYF. The DNA for the CDR3 is TGCAGCGTTGATAAGGGTACCGAGCAGTACTTC. V and J are TRBV29-1 and TRBJ2-7; D is undetermined. Trimming cost V 3 bases and J 6 bases, with 9 bases left between them. In germline, CDR1 is SQVTM, CDR2 ANQGSEA. The CDR3 runs 11 residues.